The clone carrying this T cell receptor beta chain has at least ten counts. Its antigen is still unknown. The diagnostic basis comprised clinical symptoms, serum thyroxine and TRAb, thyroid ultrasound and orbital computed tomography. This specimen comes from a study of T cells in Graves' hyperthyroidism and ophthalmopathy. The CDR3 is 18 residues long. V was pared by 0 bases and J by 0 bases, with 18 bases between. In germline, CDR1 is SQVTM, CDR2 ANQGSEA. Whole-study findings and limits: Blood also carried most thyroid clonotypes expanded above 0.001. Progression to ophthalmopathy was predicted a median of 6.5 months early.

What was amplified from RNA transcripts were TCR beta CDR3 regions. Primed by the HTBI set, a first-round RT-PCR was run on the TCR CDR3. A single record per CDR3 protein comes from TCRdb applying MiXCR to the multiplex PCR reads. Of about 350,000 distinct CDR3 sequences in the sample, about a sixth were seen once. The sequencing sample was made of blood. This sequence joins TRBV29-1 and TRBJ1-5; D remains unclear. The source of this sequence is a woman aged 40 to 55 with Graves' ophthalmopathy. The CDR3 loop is CSVEDKIGRAHSNQPQHF. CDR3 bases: TGCAGCGTTGAAGATAAGATCGGTAGGGCGCATAGCAATCAGCCCCAGCATTTT.